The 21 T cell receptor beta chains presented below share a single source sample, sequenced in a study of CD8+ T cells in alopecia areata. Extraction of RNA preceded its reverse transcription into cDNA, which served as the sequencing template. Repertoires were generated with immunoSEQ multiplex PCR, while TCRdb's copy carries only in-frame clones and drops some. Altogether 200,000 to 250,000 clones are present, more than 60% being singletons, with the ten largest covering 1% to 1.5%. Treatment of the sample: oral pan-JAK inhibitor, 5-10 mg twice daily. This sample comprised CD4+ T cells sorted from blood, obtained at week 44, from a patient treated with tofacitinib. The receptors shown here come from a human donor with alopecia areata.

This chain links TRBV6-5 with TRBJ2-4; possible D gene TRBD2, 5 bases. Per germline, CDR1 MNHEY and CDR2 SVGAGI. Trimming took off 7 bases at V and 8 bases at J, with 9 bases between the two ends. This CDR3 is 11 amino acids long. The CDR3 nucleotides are TGTGCCAGCAAACGGGGTGACATTCAGTACTTC. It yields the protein CASKRGDIQYF.

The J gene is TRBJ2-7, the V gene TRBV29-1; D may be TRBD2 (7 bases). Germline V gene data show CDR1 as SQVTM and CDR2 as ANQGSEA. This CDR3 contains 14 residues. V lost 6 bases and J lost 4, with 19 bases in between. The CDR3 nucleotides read TGCAGCGTAGCCGGGCCTGGGAGGGGGTACGAGCAGTACTTC. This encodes CSVAGPGRGYEQYF.

CDR3 residues: CASSSLARAETQYF. The CDR3 nucleotides are TGTGCCAGCAGCTCCCTGGCCAGGGCAGAGACCCAGTACTTC. The chain is built from TRBV11-2 and TRBJ2-5, with D possibly matching TRBD1 (5 bases). The CDR3 runs 14 residues. The V end lost 4 bases, the J end lost 4 bases, and 13 bases lay between the germline ends. Germline V gives CDR1 SGHAT, CDR2 FQNNGV.

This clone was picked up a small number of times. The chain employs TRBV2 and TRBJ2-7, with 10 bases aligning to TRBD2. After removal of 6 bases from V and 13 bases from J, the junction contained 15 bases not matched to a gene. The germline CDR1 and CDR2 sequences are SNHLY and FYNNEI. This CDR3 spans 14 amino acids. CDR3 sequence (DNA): TGTGCCAGCAGCCCAGAAGGGCTAGCGGGGGTGCATTACTTC. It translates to CASSPEGLAGVHYF.

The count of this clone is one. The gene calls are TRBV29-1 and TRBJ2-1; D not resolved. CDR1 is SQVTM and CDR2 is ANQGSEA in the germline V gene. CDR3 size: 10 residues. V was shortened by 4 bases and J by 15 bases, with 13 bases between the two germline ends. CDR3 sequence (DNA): TGCAGCGTTGGGGTCGGCAGGAGGTTCTTC. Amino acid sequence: CSVGVGRRFF.

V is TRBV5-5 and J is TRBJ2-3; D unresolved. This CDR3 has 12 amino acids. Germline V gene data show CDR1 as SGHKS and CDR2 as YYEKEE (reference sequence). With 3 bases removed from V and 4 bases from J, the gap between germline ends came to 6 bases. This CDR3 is CASSSHPDTQYF. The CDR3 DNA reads TGTGCCAGCAGCTCTCATCCAGATACGCAGTATTTT.

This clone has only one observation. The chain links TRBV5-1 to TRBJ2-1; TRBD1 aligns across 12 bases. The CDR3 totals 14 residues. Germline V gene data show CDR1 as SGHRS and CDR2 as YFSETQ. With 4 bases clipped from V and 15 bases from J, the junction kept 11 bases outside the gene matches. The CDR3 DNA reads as TGCGCCAGCAGCGAGGGGACAGGGGGCTCGTATATGTTCTTC. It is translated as CASSEGTGGSYMFF.

The CDR3 DNA reads TGTGCCAGCAGTCTCCGGGACTACCCTTACGGTGAGCAGTTCTTC. This sequence encodes CASSLRDYPYGEQFF. This chain uses TRBV2 with TRBJ2-1, with 7 positions matching TRBD2. Germline V gene sequence: CDR1 SNHLY, CDR2 FYNNEI. The CDR3 extends over 15 amino acids. J lost 9 bases, V lost 5 bases, and 13 bases had no gene match.

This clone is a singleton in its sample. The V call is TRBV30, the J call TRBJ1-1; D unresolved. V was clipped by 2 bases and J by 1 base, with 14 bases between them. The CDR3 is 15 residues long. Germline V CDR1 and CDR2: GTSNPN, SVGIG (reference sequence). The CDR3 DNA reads TGTGCCTGGAGTCCCCTCGGGTCCCGGAACACTGAAGCTTTCTTT. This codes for CAWSPLGSRNTEAFF.

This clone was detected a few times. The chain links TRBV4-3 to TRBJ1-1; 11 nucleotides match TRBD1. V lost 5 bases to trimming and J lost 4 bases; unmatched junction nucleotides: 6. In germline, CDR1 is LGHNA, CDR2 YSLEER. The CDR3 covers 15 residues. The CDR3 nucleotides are TGCGCCAGCAGCGCGACCGGGACAGGGGGCACTGAAGCTTTCTTT. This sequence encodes CASSATGTGGTEAFF.

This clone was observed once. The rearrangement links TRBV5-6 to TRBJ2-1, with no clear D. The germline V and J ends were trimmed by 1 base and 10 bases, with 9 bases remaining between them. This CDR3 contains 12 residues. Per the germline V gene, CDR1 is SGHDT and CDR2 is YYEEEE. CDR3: CASSLSVSEQFF. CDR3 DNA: TGTGCCAGCAGCTTGAGTGTTAGCGAGCAGTTCTTC.

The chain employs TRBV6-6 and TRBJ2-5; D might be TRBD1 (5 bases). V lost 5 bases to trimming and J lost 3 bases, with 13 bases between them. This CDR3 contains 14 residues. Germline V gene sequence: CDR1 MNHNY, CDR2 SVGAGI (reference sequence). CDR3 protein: CASSADRVKETQYF. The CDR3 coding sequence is TGTGCCAGCAGTGCTGACAGAGTCAAAGAGACCCAGTACTTC.

CDR3 coding DNA: TGTGCCTGGAGTGCACAGGGCTCCTATGGCTACACCTTC. Translating gives CAWSAQGSYGYTF. The chain is built from TRBV30 and TRBJ1-2, with D tentatively TRBD1 (6 bases). Trimming pared 1 base from V and 4 bases from J, leaving 10 bases between. The CDR3 consists of 13 residues. Germline V CDR1 and CDR2: GTSNPN, SVGIG (reference sequence).

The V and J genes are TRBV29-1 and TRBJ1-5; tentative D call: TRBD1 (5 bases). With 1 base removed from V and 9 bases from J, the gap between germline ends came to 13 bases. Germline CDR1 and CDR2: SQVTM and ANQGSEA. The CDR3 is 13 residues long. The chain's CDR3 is CSVEVTTGGPQHF. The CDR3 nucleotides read TGCAGCGTTGAAGTCACCACCGGGGGGCCCCAGCATTTT.

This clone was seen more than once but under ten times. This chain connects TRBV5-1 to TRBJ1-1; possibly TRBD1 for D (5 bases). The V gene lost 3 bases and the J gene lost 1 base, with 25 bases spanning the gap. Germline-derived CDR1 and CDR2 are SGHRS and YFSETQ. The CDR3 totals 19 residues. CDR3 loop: CASSSKGRGTPFGNTEAFF. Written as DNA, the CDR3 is TGCGCCAGCAGCTCAAAGGGGCGGGGGACGCCTTTTGGGAACACTGAAGCTTTCTTT.

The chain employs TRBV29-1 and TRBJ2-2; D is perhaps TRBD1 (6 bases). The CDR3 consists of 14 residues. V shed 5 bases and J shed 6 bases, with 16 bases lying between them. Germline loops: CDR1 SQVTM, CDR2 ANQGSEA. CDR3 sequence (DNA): TGCAGCGTTTCCCCCTTGGCAGGGGCCGGGGAGCTGTTTTTT. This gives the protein CSVSPLAGAGELFF.

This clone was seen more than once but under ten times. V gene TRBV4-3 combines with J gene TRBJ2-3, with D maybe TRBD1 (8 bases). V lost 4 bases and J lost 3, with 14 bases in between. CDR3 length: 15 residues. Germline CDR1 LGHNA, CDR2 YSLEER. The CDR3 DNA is TGCGCCAGCAGCCGAGACAGGGGAGGGACAGATACGCAGTATTTT. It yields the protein CASSRDRGGTDTQYF.

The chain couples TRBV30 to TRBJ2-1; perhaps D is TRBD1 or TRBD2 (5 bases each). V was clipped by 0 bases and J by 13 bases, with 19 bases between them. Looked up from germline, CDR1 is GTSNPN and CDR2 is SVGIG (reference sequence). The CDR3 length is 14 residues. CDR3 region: CAWSVPLSVGAQFF. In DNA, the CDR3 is TGTGCCTGGAGTGTGCCCCTATCCGTCGGGGCCCAGTTCTTC.

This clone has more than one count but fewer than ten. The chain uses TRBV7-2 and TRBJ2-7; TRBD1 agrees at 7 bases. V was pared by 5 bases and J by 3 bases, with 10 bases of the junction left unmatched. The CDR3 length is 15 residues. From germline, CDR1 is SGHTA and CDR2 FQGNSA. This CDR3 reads CASSGSGTAIYEQYF. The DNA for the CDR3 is TGTGCCAGCAGCGGATCCGGGACAGCCATCTACGAGCAGTACTTC.

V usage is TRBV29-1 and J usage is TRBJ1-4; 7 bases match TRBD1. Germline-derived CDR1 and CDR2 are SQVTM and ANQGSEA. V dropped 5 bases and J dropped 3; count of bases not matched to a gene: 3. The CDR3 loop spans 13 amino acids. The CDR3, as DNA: TGCAGCGTTAGTGGACAGGCTAATGAAAAACTGTTTTTT. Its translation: CSVSGQANEKLFF.

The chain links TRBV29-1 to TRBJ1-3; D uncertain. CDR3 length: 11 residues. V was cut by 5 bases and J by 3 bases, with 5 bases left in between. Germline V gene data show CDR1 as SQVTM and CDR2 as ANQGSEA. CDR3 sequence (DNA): TGCAGCGTTAGGGATGGAAACACCATATATTTT. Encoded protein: CSVRDGNTIYF.